This T cell receptor (beta chain) was sequenced during a study of T cell repertoires in cytomegalovirus infection. Whole-study context: Shared public TCR beta signatures pointed to both CMV infection and a matching HLA type.

The CDR3 is 14 residues long. Between the trimmed V and J ends, which lost 2 bases and 1 base, there was a span of 8 bases. The V gene's germline CDR1 is LGHNA and CDR2 YSLEER. Study-level findings and limits: Accumulated public TCR beta family frequency recognized individuals carrying CMV together with the relevant HLA. HLA-C-restricted CMV-specific TCR beta clonotypes were dominant in the ex vivo response.

TCRdb used MiXCR to reprocess the reads, holding one entry per CDR3 protein. The data show about 47,000 distinct CDR3 sequences, with around a fifth seen just once and just under 80% held by the top ten. Comments on this clonotype: The antigen remains undetermined.

This chain uses TRBV4-3 with TRBJ1-1; D is unresolved. Sequences were derived from CD8+ T cells from cultured PBMCs, sampled from culture after CMV antigen stimulation. The origin of this receptor is a human donor in good health (CMV status not recorded). Some clones in this sample may be carry-over from other donors' samples. CDR3 sequence (DNA): TGCGCCAGCAGCCAAACTCTAGAGAACACTGAAGCTTTCTTT. Amino acids: CASSQTLENTEAFF.